This T cell receptor beta chain was sequenced during a study of shared clonotypes between healthy human individuals. The V gene's germline CDR1 is GTSNPN and CDR2 SVGIG (reference sequence). The J segment lost 1 base and the V segment lost 2 bases, leaving 6 bases of the junction unmatched. CDR3 length equals 17 residues. Assay: immunoSEQ multiplex PCR; the TCRdb copy retains only in-frame clones and omits some. This sample has some 2 million clones; 95% occur once, and the top ten carry roughly 0.13%. The chain recombines TRBV30 with TRBJ2-3, with 13 bases fitting TRBD2. Sequenced input: naive CD4+ T cells sorted from blood. Subset noted: CD45RA+ positively selected. This TCR was recovered from a man aged 18 to 30 in good health. CDR3 region: CAWSRLAGGSRTDTQYF. The CDR3 DNA is TGTGCCTGGAGTCGACTAGCGGGAGGCTCCCGCACAGATACGCAGTATTTT.